A single sample gave rise to the 26 T cell receptor beta chains below, sequenced in a study of T cells in Graves' hyperthyroidism and ophthalmopathy. Amplified regions were TCR beta CDR3 sequences from RNA transcripts. When the TCR CDR3 underwent first-round RT-PCR, the HTBI primer set was used. TCRdb fed the multiplex PCR reads into MiXCR, producing one record per CDR3 protein. The profile shows about 500,000 distinct CDR3 sequences, about 16% of them singletons. The sequencing sample was made of blood. The receptors derive from a woman aged 25 to 39 with Graves' ophthalmopathy.

This chain joins TRBV7-2 and TRBJ2-1; D is possibly TRBD1 (6 bases). In germline, CDR1 is SGHTA, CDR2 FQGNSA. Trimming removed 4 bases from V and 10 bases from J, with 17 bases in between. The CDR3 spans 14 residues. This CDR3 is CASSSQGPPGEQFF. The CDR3 nucleotides read TGTGCCAGCAGCTCTCAGGGGCCTCCGGGGGAGCAGTTCTTC.

The genes are TRBV19 and TRBJ2-6; no definite D call. The CDR3 is 15 residues long. Trimming cost V 2 bases and J 0 bases, with 5 bases left between them. Germline CDR1 reads LNHDA; CDR2 reads SQIVND (reference sequence). The CDR3 sequence: CASSIKTSGANVLTF. CDR3 bases: TGTGCCAGTAGTATAAAGACCTCTGGGGCCAACGTCCTGACTTTC. The whole variable domain, filled in from reference TRBV19 and TRBJ2-6, reads DGGITQSPKYLFRKEGQNVTLSCEQNLNHDAMYWYRQDPGQGLRLIYYSQIVNDFQKGDIAEGYSVSREKKESFPLTVTSAQKNPTAFYLCASSIKTSGANVLTFGAGSRLTVL.

In its sample, this clonotype was seen many times. The chain couples TRBV12-3 or TRBV12-4 to TRBJ1-4, with 7 bases fitting TRBD1. The J segment lost 5 bases and the V segment lost 5 bases, leaving 8 bases of the junction unmatched. The CDR3 runs 15 residues. The CDR3 is CASSPPGQMNEKLFF. As DNA, the CDR3 is TGTGCCAGCAGTCCTCCGGGACAGATGAATGAAAAACTGTTTTTT.

CDR3 protein: CASKREGGTGELFF. The DNA for the CDR3 is TGTGCCAGCAAGCGGGAAGGAGGCACCGGGGAGCTGTTTTTT. The V call is TRBV6-1, the J call TRBJ2-2; 7 nucleotides agree with TRBD2. Germline CDR1 is MNHNS and CDR2 is SASEGT. Trimming removed 7 bases from V and 4 bases from J; junction bases left unmatched: 6. The CDR3 is made up of 14 amino acids.

J is TRBJ1-4 and V is TRBV7-7; D not certain. The germline CDR1 and CDR2 sequences are SSHAT and FNYEAQ (reference sequence). V was pared by 5 bases and J by 0 bases, with 13 bases between. The CDR3 totals 16 residues. CDR3 residues: CASSRVQPATNEKLFF. CDR3 coding DNA: TGTGCCAGCAGCCGCGTCCAGCCTGCAACTAATGAAAAACTGTTTTTT.

This clonotype was seen many times. The J gene is TRBJ1-2, the V gene TRBV6-1, with unresolved D. The V gene lost 2 bases and the J gene lost 5 bases, with 6 bases spanning the gap. Looked up from germline, CDR1 is MNHNS and CDR2 is SASEGT. This CDR3 comprises 12 residues. CDR3 bases: TGTGCCAGCAGTGAAACTGGGTATGGCTACACCTTC. This codes for CASSETGYGYTF.

This clonotype came up a few times. The chain's CDR3 is CASSLIGQGDHEQFF. As DNA, the CDR3 is TGTGCCAGCAGCTTAATAGGACAGGGGGACCATGAGCAGTTCTTC. J is TRBJ2-1 and V is TRBV7-8, with 10 nucleotides matching TRBD1. The CDR3 contains 15 residues. CDR1 and CDR2 from the germline V gene are SGHVS and FQNEAQ. The junction had 6 bases not matched to a gene; V was cut back by 2 bases and J by 8 bases.

The V gene is TRBV9, the J gene TRBJ2-5; TRBD2 matches at 9 bases. The germline V gene has CDR1 SGDLS and CDR2 YYNGEE. The trim removed 1 base at V and 3 bases at J, leaving 10 bases unmatched. The CDR3 is 17 amino acids. The CDR3 here is CASSVSSLASGKETQYF. CDR3 DNA: TGTGCCAGCAGCGTATCTAGCTTGGCTAGCGGGAAAGAGACCCAGTACTTC.

This clonotype was seen repeatedly, ten times or more. The chain employs TRBV20-1 and TRBJ2-1; the match to TRBD1 covers 8 bases. The V gene end was trimmed by 0 bases and the J gene end by 9 bases; junction bases not matched to a gene: 7. This CDR3 has 14 amino acids. Per germline, CDR1 DFQATT and CDR2 SNEGSKA (reference sequence). In nucleotides, the CDR3 is TGCAGTGCTAGAGACGTCCAGGGGGCCGGTGAGCAGTTCTTC. This sequence encodes CSARDVQGAGEQFF.

This clonotype was detected a few times. V and J are TRBV9 and TRBJ2-1; D may be TRBD2 (6 bases). The CDR3 runs 15 residues. The germline CDR1 and CDR2 sequences are SGDLS and YYNGEE. Trimming took off 0 bases at V and 8 bases at J, with 15 bases between the two ends. The CDR3 bases are TGTGCCAGCAGCGTAGTAGGGAGTGGGACTGATGAGCAGTTCTTC. As protein: CASSVVGSGTDEQFF.

In this sample, this clonotype turned up many times. This sequence joins TRBV5-1 and TRBJ2-3; 7 bases fit TRBD2. The CDR3 runs 16 residues. The germline V gene has CDR1 SGHRS and CDR2 YFSETQ. After removal of 0 bases from V and 2 bases from J, the junction contained 6 bases not matched to a gene. For the CDR3, the DNA is TGCGCCAGCAGCTTGGGGCCGGGACTAACCACAGATACGCAGTATTTT. This sequence encodes CASSLGPGLTTDTQYF.

This clonotype was detected many times. This rearrangement joins TRBV5-6 to TRBJ2-5; no definite D call. The germline gives CDR1 SGHDT, CDR2 YYEEEE. The CDR3 totals 13 residues. Trimming left V 0 bases short and J 5 bases short, with 8 bases between. The CDR3 loop reads CASSLGNGETQYF. The DNA for the CDR3 is TGTGCCAGCAGCTTGGGGAACGGGGAGACCCAGTACTTC.

This clonotype was seen repeatedly, ten times or more. The chain employs TRBV5-1 and TRBJ1-1; possible D gene TRBD1, 5 bases. The germline V and J ends were trimmed by 1 base and 4 bases, with 14 bases remaining between them. This CDR3 is built from 15 residues. Per germline, CDR1 SGHRS and CDR2 YFSETQ. The DNA of the CDR3 is TGCGCCAGCAGCTTGAGCGGGGGATTCGGCACTGAAGCTTTCTTT. This gives the protein CASSLSGGFGTEAFF.

V usage is TRBV9 and J usage is TRBJ1-1; D unresolved. V was cut by 3 bases and J by 2 bases, with 17 bases left in between. Germline V gene sequence: CDR1 SGDLS, CDR2 YYNGEE. The CDR3 covers 16 residues. CDR3: CASSAHAGVGNTEAFF. In DNA, the CDR3 is TGTGCCAGCAGCGCCCACGCCGGGGTCGGTAACACTGAAGCTTTCTTT.

The V call is TRBV11-2, the J call TRBJ1-1; no reliable D call. This CDR3 region has 17 residues. From germline, CDR1 is SGHAT and CDR2 FQNNGV. V gave up 2 bases and J gave up 1 base, with 17 bases separating them. The CDR3 sequence: CASSLLIGTPQNTEAFF. Written as DNA, the CDR3 is TGTGCCAGCAGCTTACTAATTGGAACACCCCAGAACACTGAAGCTTTCTTT.

This clonotype has at least ten counts. The chain is built from TRBV5-1 and TRBJ1-5; D not certain. Germline CDR1 is SGHRS and CDR2 is YFSETQ. The germline V and J ends were trimmed by 0 bases and 5 bases, with 12 bases remaining between them. This CDR3 has 15 residues. The CDR3 DNA reads TGCGCCAGCAGCTTGGGAGAGGGTTTGGATCAGCCCCAGCATTTT. This encodes CASSLGEGLDQPQHF.

The rearrangement joins TRBV15 to TRBJ2-2; the D gene is possibly TRBD2 (6 bases). V was cut by 6 bases and J by 4 bases, with 18 bases left in between. CDR3 size: 16 residues. Germline CDR1 reads LNHNV; CDR2 reads YYDKDF (reference sequence). The CDR3: CATSSPGDGATGELFF. The DNA of the CDR3 is TGTGCCACCAGTTCCCCGGGAGACGGTGCCACCGGGGAGCTGTTTTTT.

This clonotype was picked up many times. This chain joins TRBV6-1 and TRBJ2-7; TRBD2 matches 8 bases. Losses at the gene ends were 8 bases for V and 4 bases for J; bases not matched to a gene: 10. CDR1 MNHNS and CDR2 SASEGT come from the germline V gene. The CDR3 consists of 14 residues. The chain's CDR3 is CASSRGGLAYEQYF. CDR3 DNA: TGTGCCAGCTCCCGGGGCGGACTAGCTTACGAGCAGTACTTC.

Many counts were recorded for this clonotype. The J gene is TRBJ2-3, the V gene TRBV27; 7 bases match TRBD1. V dropped 6 bases and J dropped 1; count of bases not matched to a gene: 7. CDR1 is MNHEY and CDR2 is SMNVEV in the germline V gene (reference sequence). The CDR3 runs to 15 residues. The CDR3 here is CASRIDRVRTDTQYF. The CDR3 bases are TGTGCCAGCAGGATAGACAGGGTGCGCACAGATACGCAGTATTTT.

The gene calls are TRBV7-4 and TRBJ1-2, with 11 nucleotides matching TRBD1. After removal of 2 bases from V and 7 bases from J, the junction contained 6 bases not matched to a gene. This CDR3 has 15 amino acids. In germline, CDR1 is SGHVT, CDR2 SQSDAQ. In DNA form, the CDR3 reads TGTGCCAGCAGCTTATCCGGGACAGGGGGGGGTGGCTACACCTTC. Its translation: CASSLSGTGGGGYTF.

The sample holds many counts of this clonotype. The chain couples TRBV20-1 to TRBJ1-1; D perhaps matches TRBD1 (5 bases). Germline V gene lookup returns CDR1 DFQATT and CDR2 SNEGSKA (reference sequence). This CDR3 has 14 amino acids. V lost 5 bases to trimming and J lost 8 bases, with 21 bases between them. For the CDR3, the DNA is TGCAGTGCTGGACTTGGGGGGTCAGGGTTGGAAGCTTTCTTT. It is translated as CSAGLGGSGLEAFF.

In its sample, this clonotype was seen a few times. The rearrangement joins TRBV29-1 to TRBJ2-3; TRBD1 or TRBD2 may be the D gene (5 bases each). Trimming removed 6 bases at V and 0 bases at J, with 16 bases between. Per the germline V gene, CDR1 is SQVTM and CDR2 is ANQGSEA. The CDR3 consists of 15 residues. In DNA form, the CDR3 reads TGCAGCGTAGAGGGACGGGCAACAAGCACAGATACGCAGTATTTT. As protein: CSVEGRATSTDTQYF.

For this clonotype: This sequence may be a read error, since a much larger clone differs from it by one base. The chain carries TRBV7-8 and TRBJ2-2; maybe TRBD2 (6 bases). Trimming cost V 8 bases and J 7 bases, with 14 bases left between them. There are 13 residues in the CDR3. Germline V gene data show CDR1 as SGHVS and CDR2 as FQNEAQ. CDR3 region: CASGRGVIGELFF. The CDR3 region has the DNA TGTGCCAGCGGCCGCGGGGTTATCGGGGAGCTGTTTTTT. Full variable domain (remainder filled in from reference TRBV7-8 and TRBJ2-2): GAGVSQSPRYKVAKRGQDVALRCDPISGHVSLFWYQQALGQGPEFLTYFQNEAQLDKSGLPSDRFFAERPEGSVSTLKIQRTQQEDSAVYLCASGRGVIGELFFGEGSRLTVL.

This clonotype occurred many times. The chain uses TRBV30 and TRBJ2-7, with D perhaps TRBD1 (8 bases). This CDR3 has 15 amino acids. The V gene lost 8 bases and the J gene lost 2 bases, with 22 bases spanning the gap. CDR1 and CDR2 from the germline V gene are GTSNPN and SVGIG (reference sequence). The CDR3 reads CALTLGGTGAYEQYF. The CDR3 nucleotides are TGTGCCCTGACATTGGGGGGGACAGGAGCCTACGAGCAGTACTTC.

The CDR3 DNA reads TGTGCCAGTAGTAGCTTGCCGGGACAGGGGGTAAGGACTGAAGCTTTCTTT. This encodes CASSSLPGQGVRTEAFF. The chain combines TRBV19 with TRBJ1-1, with 11 bases lining up with TRBD1. This CDR3 region has 17 residues. In germline, CDR1 is LNHDA, CDR2 SQIVND (reference sequence). The junction had 12 bases not matched to a gene; V was cut back by 4 bases and J by 5 bases.

At least ten counts were recorded for this clonotype. V is TRBV28 and J is TRBJ2-7, with D maybe TRBD1 (5 bases). V dropped 1 base and J dropped 6 bases, with 10 bases sitting between them. CDR1 is MDHEN, CDR2 SYDVKM, per germline. CDR3 length: 13 residues. CDR3 bases: TGTGCCAGCAGTTTATCTGGGGCTTCCGAGCAGTACTTC. This sequence encodes CASSLSGASEQYF.